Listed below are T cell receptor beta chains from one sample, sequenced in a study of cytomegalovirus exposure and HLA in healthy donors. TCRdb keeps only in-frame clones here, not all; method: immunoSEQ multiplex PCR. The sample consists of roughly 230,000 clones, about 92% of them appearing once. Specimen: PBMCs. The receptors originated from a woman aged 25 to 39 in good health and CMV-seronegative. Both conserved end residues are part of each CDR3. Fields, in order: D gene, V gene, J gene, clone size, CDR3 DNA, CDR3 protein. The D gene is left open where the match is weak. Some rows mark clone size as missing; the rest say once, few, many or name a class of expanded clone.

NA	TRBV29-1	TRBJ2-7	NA	TGCAGCGTTGACGTAGGGAGAGGCGAGCAGTACTTC	CSVDVGRGEQYF
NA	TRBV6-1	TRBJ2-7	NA	TGTGCCAGCAGTGAAGCCTGGGGGCTCTACGAGCAGTACTTC	CASSEAWGLYEQYF
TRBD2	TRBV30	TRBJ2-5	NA	TGTGCCTGGAGGGGGTACTCGACTAGCGGGAGACAAGAGACCCAGTACTTC	CAWRGYSTSGRQETQYF
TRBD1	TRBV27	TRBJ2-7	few	TGTGCCAGCAGTTTCGGGACAGGGTCCGAGCAGTACTTC	CASSFGTGSEQYF
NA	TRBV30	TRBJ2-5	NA	TGTGCCTGGAGCGGCGTGACCCAGTACTTC	CAWSGVTQYF
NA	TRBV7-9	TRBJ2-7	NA	TGTGCCAGCGGGCGGGGCTCCTACGAGCAGTACTTC	CASGRGSYEQYF
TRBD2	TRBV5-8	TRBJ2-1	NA	TGTGCCAGCAGCCCTAGGACTAGCGGGTTCAATGAGCAGTTCTTC	CASSPRTSGFNEQFF
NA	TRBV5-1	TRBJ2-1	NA	TGCGCCAGCTCGGGGGTGAGGGGCAATGAGCAGTTCTTC	CASSGVRGNEQFF
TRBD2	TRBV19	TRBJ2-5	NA	TGTGCCACCGGGCGGCGGGAGGGCCCGAAAGAGACCCAGTACTTC	CATGRREGPKETQYF
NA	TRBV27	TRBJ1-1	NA	TGTGCCAGCAGTTTAGCTGCAGGTGGGACTGAAGCTTTCTTT	CASSLAAGGTEAFF
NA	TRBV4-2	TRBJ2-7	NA	TGTGCCAGCAGCCAAGTTAGCTACGAGCAGTACTTC	CASSQVSYEQYF
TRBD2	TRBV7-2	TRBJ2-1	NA	TGTGCCAGCAGCTTAGTCCTGAGCGGGGGGCGGAATGAGCAGTTCTTC	CASSLVLSGGRNEQFF
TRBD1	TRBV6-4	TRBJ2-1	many	TGTGCCAGCAGGAATAGGACAGGGTTGAACAATGAGCAGTTCTTC	CASRNRTGLNNEQFF
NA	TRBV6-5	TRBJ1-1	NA	TGTGCCAGCAGTTACTCGACAGGCTACACTGAAGCTTTCTTT	CASSYSTGYTEAFF
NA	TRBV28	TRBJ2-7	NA	TGTGCCAGCAGTACATACTGGGTCGATTACGAGCAGTACTTC	CASSTYWVDYEQYF
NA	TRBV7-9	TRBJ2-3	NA	TGTGCCAGCAGCTTAGGTGCTAGGGGTAGCACAGATACGCAGTATTTT	CASSLGARGSTDTQYF
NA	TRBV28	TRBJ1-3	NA	TGTGCCAGCAGTTTGGGCCGGGTCCTATATTTT	CASSLGRVLYF
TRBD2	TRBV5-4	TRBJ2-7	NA	TGTGCCAGCAGCTTGCGGGACTACGTCGAGCAGTACTTC	CASSLRDYVEQYF
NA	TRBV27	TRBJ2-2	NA	TGTGCCAGCAGTTTGTCCGGGGAGCTGTTTTTT	CASSLSGELFF
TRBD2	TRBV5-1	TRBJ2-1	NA	TGCGCCAGCAGCCCACTACCGACTAGCGGCGACTACAATGAGCAGTTCTTC	CASSPLPTSGDYNEQFF
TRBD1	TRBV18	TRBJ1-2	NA	TGTGCCAGCTCACCCTCAGACAGGGAATGGTCCCATGGCTACACCTTC	CASSPSDREWSHGYTF
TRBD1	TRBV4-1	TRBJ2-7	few	TGCGCCAGCAGCCAACCGGGACAGGGGGCCTACGAGCAGTACTTC	CASSQPGQGAYEQYF
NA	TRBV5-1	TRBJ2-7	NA	TGCGCCAGCAGCTTGGCCTTAGCCCAGGGGATCAACGAGCAGTACTTC	CASSLALAQGINEQYF
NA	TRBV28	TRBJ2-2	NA	TGTGCCAGCAGTTTTCCCAGCGGGACATTCTCTCTCACCGGGGAGCTGTTTTTT	CASSFPSGTFSLTGELFF
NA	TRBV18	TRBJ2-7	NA	TGTGCCAGCTCACCATTACAGGGCAGCGAGCAGTACTTC	CASSPLQGSEQYF
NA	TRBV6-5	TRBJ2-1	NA	TGTGCCAGCAAACAGGGTAGGAATGAGCAGTTCTTC	CASKQGRNEQFF
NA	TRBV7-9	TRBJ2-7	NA	TGTGCCAGCAGCTCGGAGGACTCCTACGAGCAGTACTTC	CASSSEDSYEQYF
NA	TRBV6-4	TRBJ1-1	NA	TGTGCCAGCAGTCTGGCAGAACACACTGAAGCTTTCTTT	CASSLAEHTEAFF
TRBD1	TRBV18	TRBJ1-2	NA	TGTGCCAGCTCACCAACAGGGGACGGCTATGGCTACACCTTC	CASSPTGDGYGYTF
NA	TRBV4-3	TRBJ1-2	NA	TGCGCCAGCAGCCAAGATACCGGGGCCACAATCTCGTTCTATGGCTACACCTTC	CASSQDTGATISFYGYTF
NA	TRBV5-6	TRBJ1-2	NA	TGTGCCAGCAGCTTGGTCGGGGGTGGCTACACCTTC	CASSLVGGGYTF
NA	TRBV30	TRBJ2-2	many	TGTGCCTGGAGTATTCGAGGACACACGAACACCGGGGAGCTGTTTTTT	CAWSIRGHTNTGELFF
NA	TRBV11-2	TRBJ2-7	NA	TGTGCCAGCAGCTCCCGGGACAACTCCTACGAGCAGTACTTC	CASSSRDNSYEQYF
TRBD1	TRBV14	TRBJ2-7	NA	TGTGCCAGCAGCCAAGTGTCGGAGGTTGGACAGGCAGGAGAGCAGTACTTC	CASSQVSEVGQAGEQYF
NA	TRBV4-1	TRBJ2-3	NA	TGCGCCAGCAGCCAACCCGTTATGCGTGATACGCAGTATTTT	CASSQPVMRDTQYF
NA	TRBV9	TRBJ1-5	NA	TGTGCCAGCAGCGTAGGAGAGGGGCGGGGGTTCAATCAGCCCCAGCATTTT	CASSVGEGRGFNQPQHF
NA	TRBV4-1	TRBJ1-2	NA	TGCGCCAGCAGCCAAGAGGTGAGGACTAACTATGGCTACACCTTC	CASSQEVRTNYGYTF
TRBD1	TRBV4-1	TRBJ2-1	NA	TGCGCCAGCAGCCAAGATGGGACAGGGGGCCTCGTGAGGGACAATGAGCAGTTCTTC	CASSQDGTGGLVRDNEQFF
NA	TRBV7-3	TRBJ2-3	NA	TGTGCCAGCAGCTCCGGACTCCGTCCAGATACGCAGTATTTT	CASSSGLRPDTQYF
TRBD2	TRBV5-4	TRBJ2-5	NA	TGTGCCAGCAGCTTGGCTGGGCTTAGCGGGAAAGAGACCCAGTACTTC	CASSLAGLSGKETQYF
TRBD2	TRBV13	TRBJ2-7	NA	TGTGCCAGCAAACTAGCGGGAAGGCAGTACTTC	CASKLAGRQYF
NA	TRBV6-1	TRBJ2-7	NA	TGTGCCAGCAGGGGGGGAGGGGGCCCCTACGAGCAGTACTTC	CASRGGGGPYEQYF
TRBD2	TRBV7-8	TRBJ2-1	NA	TGTGCCAGCAGCAGCTTACGGACTAGCGGGAGAGGTACACTGAATGAGCAGTTCTTC	CASSSLRTSGRGTLNEQFF
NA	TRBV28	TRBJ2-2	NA	TGTGCCAGCCGAGGGACATACTACTCCGGGGAGCTGTTTTTT	CASRGTYYSGELFF
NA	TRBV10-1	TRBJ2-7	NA	TGCGCCAGCAGTACACAGGGCTACGAGCAGTACTTC	CASSTQGYEQYF
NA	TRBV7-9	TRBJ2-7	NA	TGTGCCAGCAGCTTAGTTGGGAGTTCTCTCTACGAGCAGTACTTC	CASSLVGSSLYEQYF
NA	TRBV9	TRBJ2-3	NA	TGTGCCAGCGGTCCCGGAGGGGATACGCAGTATTTT	CASGPGGDTQYF
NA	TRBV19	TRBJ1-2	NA	TGTGCCAGTAGTTTTAGCACAGGGTCTAACTATGGCTACACCTTC	CASSFSTGSNYGYTF
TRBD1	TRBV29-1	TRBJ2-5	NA	TGCAGCGTTGTGGAGACAGGGGAGACCCAGTACTTC	CSVVETGETQYF
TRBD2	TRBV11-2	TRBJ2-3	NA	TGTGCCAGCAGCCCCTTCCTAGCGGGAGATACGCAGTATTTT	CASSPFLAGDTQYF
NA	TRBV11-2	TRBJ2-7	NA	TGTGCCAGCAGCGAGGTAGGGATTAGCTCCTACGAGCAGTACTTC	CASSEVGISSYEQYF
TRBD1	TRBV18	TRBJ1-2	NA	TGTGCCAGCTCACCGGGACAGATCTATGGCTACACCTTC	CASSPGQIYGYTF
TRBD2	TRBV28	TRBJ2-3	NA	TGTGGGGTTAAGTCGTCGGGAGGGCCAGATACGCAGTATTTT	CGVKSSGGPDTQYF